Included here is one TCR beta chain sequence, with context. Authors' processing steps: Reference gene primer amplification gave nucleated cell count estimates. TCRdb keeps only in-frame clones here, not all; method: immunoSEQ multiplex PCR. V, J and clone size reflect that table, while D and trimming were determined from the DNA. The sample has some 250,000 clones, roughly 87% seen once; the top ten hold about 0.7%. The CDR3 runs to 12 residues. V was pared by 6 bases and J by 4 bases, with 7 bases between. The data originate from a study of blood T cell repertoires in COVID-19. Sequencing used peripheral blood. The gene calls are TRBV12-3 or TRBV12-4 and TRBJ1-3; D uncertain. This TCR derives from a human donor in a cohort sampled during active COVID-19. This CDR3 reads CASRLQGNTIYF. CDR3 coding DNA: TGTGCCAGCAGGCTCCAGGGAAACACCATATATTTT.